This is a list of T cell receptor beta chains from one sample in a study of T-cell memory formation after mild COVID-19. Using its own MiXCR run on the 5' RACE reads, TCRdb lists one record per CDR3 protein. The sample records over 500,000 distinct CDR3 sequences, about 18% being singletons. Sequencing was performed on PBMCs or a T cell subset sorted from them (not recorded which). Every receptor here comes from an adult woman who had mild COVID-19 (a few samples of this study predate the infection). Cell type and time point are not known. The CDR3 runs from the conserved cysteine through the conserved F or W. A D gene is named only where the DNA matches it firmly. The listing skips clone size in some rows; elsewhere it reads once, few, many or a size class.

d_gene,j_gene,v_gene,abundance,CDR3nt,CDR3aa
NA,TRBJ2-1,TRBV7-9,few,TGTGCCAGCAGCCCTCCGGGGGGCTTTTACAATGAGCAGTTCTTC,CASSPPGGFYNEQFF
NA,TRBJ1-6,TRBV20-1,few,TGCAGTGCTATTTCTGGGGCAGGGTTATATAATTCACCCCTCCACTTT,CSAISGAGLYNSPLHF
NA,TRBJ2-2,TRBV15,NA,TGTGCCACCAGCACGGGGGGCCGGAACACCGGGGAGCTGTTTTTT,CATSTGGRNTGELFF
NA,TRBJ2-3,TRBV10-3,few,TGTGCCATCGGTCCGGGGAAAGCTAGCACAGATACGCAGTATTTT,CAIGPGKASTDTQYF
NA,TRBJ2-7,TRBV7-9,NA,TGTGCCAGCAGCCCCCCCAGACCGACCACTCCCTACGAGCAGTACTTC,CASSPPRPTTPYEQYF
NA,TRBJ1-2,TRBV6-2/TRBV6-3,few,TGTGCCAGCAGTGTGCCGAGACACAACTATGGCTACACCTTC,CASSVPRHNYGYTF
NA,TRBJ2-5,TRBV5-1,NA,TGCGCCAGCAGCTTGATCTCTATGGGAGAGACCCAGTACTTC,CASSLISMGETQYF
NA,TRBJ1-2,TRBV3-1,NA,TGTGCCAGCAGCCAAGGCATTGAGTACGCCTATGGCTACACCTTC,CASSQGIEYAYGYTF
NA,TRBJ2-3,TRBV5-1,many,TGCGCCAGCAGGTGGCAGGGAGGCACAGATACGCAGTATTTT,CASRWQGGTDTQYF
NA,TRBJ2-3,TRBV6-1,NA,TGTGCCAGCACGAGGCCGGGTGGGAGCACAGATACGCAGTATTTT,CASTRPGGSTDTQYF
TRBD1,TRBJ2-5,TRBV7-6,few,TGTGCCAGCAGCCGAAGTCGGGACAGGAAAGAGACCCAGTACTTC,CASSRSRDRKETQYF